This entry is about one TCR beta chain. Its antigen is currently unknown. This sample was included in a study of shared clonotypes between healthy human individuals. Study results and caveats: Sequencing depth was a factor that was expected to affect clonotype sharing among donors. A reduction in generation probabilities was seen for non-shared clonotypes relative to those shared by all four donors. Represented diversity (both genetic and exposure-history) was limited by the small number of donors. Sharing across four donors was seen in 5% to 5.5% of naive CD4 clonotypes.

Germline CDR1 reads MGHRA; CDR2 reads YSYEKL. The CDR3 covers 15 residues. V lost 1 base, J lost 1 base, and 11 bases lay in between. Only in-frame clones appear in the TCRdb table, and some are missing; sequencing was by immunoSEQ multiplex PCR. The sample comprises more than 2 million clones, over 85% of which are singletons, and 0.85% to 1.3% rests with the top ten. Naive CD8 cells were CD45RO-negative, positively selected for CCR7, excluding terminally differentiated effector memory CD45RA+ cells. The sequenced material came from naive CD8+ T cells sorted from blood. The chain joins TRBV4-1 to TRBJ2-7, with D unclear. The receptor was isolated from a man aged 18 to 29 in good health. CDR3 region: CASSQVLSWSYEQYF. Here the CDR3 DNA reads TGCGCCAGCAGCCAAGTACTTTCCTGGTCCTACGAGCAGTACTTC.